The clone carrying this TCR beta chain was counted only a few times. What it binds is not known. The authors incorporated unique molecular identifiers into the TCR beta cDNA libraries. Each CDR3 protein is one row after TCRdb ran MiXCR on the PCR reads. The sample gives roughly 730,000 distinct CDR3 sequences, less than 35% of which show up once; 0.56% is in the top ten. Trimming left V 2 bases short and J 1 base short, with 9 bases between. From germline, CDR1 is SGHTA and CDR2 FQGNSA. The CDR3 has 14 residues. The data originate from a study of post-analysis software for immune sequencing data. Study observations and caveats: F measure grouped same-batch samples tightly together. Compared with controls, patients had more of about 5 TRBV segments, including TRBV5-6, TRBV5-1 and TRBV20-1. Significantly decreased normalized Chao1 diversity was recorded for multiple sclerosis patients relative to controls.

This receptor was identified in a girl aged 5 to 17 with multiple sclerosis. The sequencing sample was made of blood. V is TRBV7-2 and J is TRBJ2-7, with a possible D match to TRBD1 (5 bases). CDR3: CASSLQDKSYEQYF. The CDR3, as DNA: TGTGCCAGCAGCTTACAGGACAAATCCTACGAGCAGTACTTC.